This TCR beta chain was captured by sequencing in a study of molecular identifiers for immune sequencing clone quantification. Whole-study context: With replicates, the RNA of approximately 22,000 or 94,000 naive CD8 cells was split five ways and four were sequenced. Points from the study as a whole: Clonotypes surpassing 20 RNA copies contained over 98% of effector molecules, versus under 1% in naive cells.

Naive CD8 T cells, phenotype CD8+CD4-CCR7+CD45RA+, were sorted. Library preparation followed earlier protocols using designated TCR primers. TCRdb reprocessed the PCR reads with MiXCR, giving one entry per CDR3 protein. The repertoire holds about 510,000 distinct CDR3 sequences, around 23% seen once, with 0.7% to 0.9% in the top ten. V lost 7 bases to trimming and J lost 4 bases, with 22 bases between them. This CDR3 spans 16 amino acids. Looked up from germline, CDR1 is MNHEY and CDR2 is SVGEGT. Of note for this clonotype: Its antigen is unidentified.

The chain recombines TRBV6-2 or TRBV6-3 with TRBJ2-5, with a possible D match to TRBD2 (5 bases). This receptor was obtained from a human donor in good health. Some libraries in this study had Jurkat cell RNA spiked in. The specimen sequenced was naive CD8+ T cells from blood, with Jurkat cell RNA spiked in. Subset defined: FACS-sorted CD8+CD4-CCR7+CD45RA+ naive T cells. CDR3 protein: CASTDSETGVAETQYF. For the CDR3, the DNA is TGTGCCAGCACCGACTCCGAGACCGGGGTAGCAGAGACCCAGTACTTC.